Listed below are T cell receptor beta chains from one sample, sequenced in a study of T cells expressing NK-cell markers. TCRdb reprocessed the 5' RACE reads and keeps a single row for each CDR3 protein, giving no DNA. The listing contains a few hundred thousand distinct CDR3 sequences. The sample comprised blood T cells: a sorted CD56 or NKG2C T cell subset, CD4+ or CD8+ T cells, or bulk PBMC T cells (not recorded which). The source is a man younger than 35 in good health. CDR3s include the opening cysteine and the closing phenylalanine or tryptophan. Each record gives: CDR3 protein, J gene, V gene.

CDR3aa: CASSLHPRTDTQYF
j_gene: TRBJ2-3
v_gene: TRBV7-7

CDR3aa: CASSQDGLAEYNEQFF
j_gene: TRBJ2-1
v_gene: TRBV11-2

CDR3aa: CASSHRTSELGQFF
j_gene: TRBJ2-1
v_gene: TRBV7-8

CDR3aa: CSARRVETQYF
j_gene: TRBJ2-5
v_gene: TRBV20-1

CDR3aa: CASSTAGQLFF
j_gene: TRBJ1-4
v_gene: TRBV27

CDR3aa: CASSASGEQYF
j_gene: TRBJ2-7
v_gene: TRBV25-1

CDR3aa: CASSSSRQETQYF
j_gene: TRBJ2-5
v_gene: TRBV7-3

CDR3aa: CSARSSPGIEQFF
j_gene: TRBJ2-1
v_gene: TRBV20-1

CDR3aa: CASSTGSRSYEQYF
j_gene: TRBJ2-7
v_gene: TRBV5-5

CDR3aa: CASSFTGDRNQPQHF
j_gene: TRBJ1-5
v_gene: TRBV5-5

CDR3aa: CASSEPGGDEQYF
j_gene: TRBJ2-7
v_gene: TRBV5-1

CDR3aa: CASSLGRGASGYTF
j_gene: TRBJ1-2
v_gene: TRBV5-6

CDR3aa: CASSLGTTNNSPLHF
j_gene: TRBJ1-6
v_gene: TRBV7-8

CDR3aa: CASSPLGLLSGNTIYF
j_gene: TRBJ1-3
v_gene: TRBV27

CDR3aa: CASSVGGRAYEQFF
j_gene: TRBJ2-1
v_gene: TRBV9

CDR3aa: CSARGLAGGYTDTQYF
j_gene: TRBJ2-3
v_gene: TRBV20-1

CDR3aa: CASSGRDRPTGELFF
j_gene: TRBJ2-2
v_gene: TRBV9

CDR3aa: CSARDPTGSGNGELFF
j_gene: TRBJ2-2
v_gene: TRBV20-1

CDR3aa: CASSLGLAGGVEQFF
j_gene: TRBJ2-1
v_gene: TRBV4-2

CDR3aa: CSAQDREHGYTF
j_gene: TRBJ1-2
v_gene: TRBV20-1

CDR3aa: CASKEGSTGELFF
j_gene: TRBJ2-2
v_gene: TRBV19

CDR3aa: CASSPLTSLHEQFF
j_gene: TRBJ2-1
v_gene: TRBV5-4

CDR3aa: CSVRGQGIADTQYF
j_gene: TRBJ2-3
v_gene: TRBV29-1

CDR3aa: CASSNRDRGSNEQFF
j_gene: TRBJ2-1
v_gene: TRBV4-2

CDR3aa: CSARQGILEKLFF
j_gene: TRBJ1-4
v_gene: TRBV20-1

CDR3aa: CASSLDSGGAAGELFF
j_gene: TRBJ2-2
v_gene: TRBV7-2

CDR3aa: CSGGTVHTEAFF
j_gene: TRBJ1-1
v_gene: TRBV20-1

CDR3aa: CASSLDRVPGELFF
j_gene: TRBJ2-2
v_gene: TRBV12-3/TRBV12-4

CDR3aa: CASSYSDAGNTEAFF
j_gene: TRBJ1-1
v_gene: TRBV6-5

CDR3aa: CASRAGQGFSGNYGYTF
j_gene: TRBJ1-2
v_gene: TRBV6-1

CDR3aa: CSARFDRGNEQYF
j_gene: TRBJ2-7
v_gene: TRBV20-1

CDR3aa: CASSVHRPNTGELFF
j_gene: TRBJ2-2
v_gene: TRBV25-1

CDR3aa: CAWTKGPTYEQYF
j_gene: TRBJ2-7
v_gene: TRBV30